Presented here are 8 T cell receptor beta chains from one specimen sequenced in a study of cytomegalovirus exposure and HLA in healthy donors. Amplification used 60 Vbeta primers and 13 Jbeta primers. Using immunoSEQ multiplex PCR, the repertoire was profiled, and TCRdb retains in-frame clones only, with some absent. The sample contains some 90,000 clones, around 77% of which appear only once. Sequenced input: PBMCs. The source is a boy between 10 and 17 years old in good health and CMV-seronegative.

The chain employs TRBV9 and TRBJ1-2, with D possibly being TRBD1 (6 bases). This CDR3 has 15 residues. CDR1 and CDR2 (germline): SGDLS, YYNGEE. The V gene lost 4 bases and the J gene lost 1 base, with 14 bases spanning the gap. This CDR3 is CASSPYSDSNYGYTF. The CDR3 nucleotides are TGTGCCAGCAGCCCTTACTCGGACAGTAACTATGGCTACACCTTC.

This chain connects TRBV10-2 to TRBJ1-1, with 8 bases identical to TRBD1. The CDR3 is 14 residues long. Germline lookup yields CDR1 WSHSY and CDR2 SAAADI. After removal of 6 bases from V and 1 base from J, the junction contained 4 bases not matched to a gene. The CDR3 DNA sequence: TGCGCCAGCAGGAAGGACAGGGCGAACACTGAAGCTTTCTTT. Translating it yields CASRKDRANTEAFF.

J is TRBJ1-1 and V is TRBV27, with D tentatively TRBD1 (6 bases). V was clipped by 7 bases and J by 3 bases, with 15 bases between them. Germline CDR1 is MNHEY and CDR2 is SMNVEV (reference sequence). CDR3 length: 14 amino acids. This CDR3 is CASTLTGGHTEAFF. DNA for the CDR3: TGTGCCAGCACTCTAACGGGGGGCCACACTGAAGCTTTCTTT.

The rearrangement links TRBV18 to TRBJ1-5, with D unresolved. Germline assignment: CDR1 KGHSH and CDR2 LQKENI. The V gene lost 0 bases and the J gene lost 8 bases, with 11 bases spanning the gap. The CDR3 totals 14 residues. In DNA form, the CDR3 reads TGTGCCAGCTCACCACCGGAGGTCGGAAAGCCCCAGCATTTT. Protein: CASSPPEVGKPQHF. The whole variable domain, remainder taken from reference TRBV18 and TRBJ1-5, is NAGVMQNPRHLVRRRGQEARLRCSPMKGHSHVYWYRQLPEEGLKFMVYLQKENIIDESGMPKERFSAEFPKEGPSILRIQQVVRGDSAAYFCASSPPEVGKPQHFGDGTRLSIL.

This rearrangement joins TRBV5-1 to TRBJ1-6; TRBD1 is a possible D gene (5 bases). CDR1 SGHRS and CDR2 YFSETQ come from the germline V gene. The CDR3 length is 15 residues. The V end was cut by 0 bases, the J end by 6 bases, with 10 bases between. CDR3 nucleotide sequence: TGCGCCAGCAGCTTGGTGGGGGGACCTAATTCACCCCTCCACTTT. As protein: CASSLVGGPNSPLHF.

The V gene is TRBV4-3, the J gene TRBJ2-1; a possible D gene is TRBD2 (6 bases). With 0 bases removed from V and 6 bases from J, the gap between germline ends came to 15 bases. Germline V gene data show CDR1 as LGHNA and CDR2 as YSLEER. The CDR3 loop spans 16 amino acids. The DNA for the CDR3 is TGCGCCAGCAGCCAAGATATCCAGCGGGCCCCCAATGAGCAGTTCTTC. Its protein product is CASSQDIQRAPNEQFF.

The gene calls are TRBV11-2 and TRBJ1-1, with no clear D. The CDR3 covers 13 residues. V was pared by 2 bases and J by 4 bases, with 8 bases between. Looked up from germline, CDR1 is SGHAT and CDR2 is FQNNGV. CDR3 protein: CASSLSGGTEAFF. DNA of the CDR3: TGTGCCAGCAGCTTATCGGGTGGCACTGAAGCTTTCTTT.

This chain joins TRBV7-9 and TRBJ1-3, with a possible D match to TRBD1 (5 bases). Trimming took off 1 base at V and 2 bases at J, with 9 bases between the two ends. The CDR3 covers 15 residues. Germline V gene lookup returns CDR1 SEHNR and CDR2 FQNEAQ (reference sequence). The CDR3 DNA reads TGTGCCAGCAGCTTAGGGGGCAGGACTGGAAACACCATATATTTT. As protein: CASSLGGRTGNTIYF.